This T cell receptor beta chain was sequenced for a study of blood T cell repertoires in COVID-19. Study in general: Acute and convalescent COVID-19 samples came from the United States, Italy and Spain. Sources were T cells, B-cell-depleted T cells, or PBMCs; the material itself was cDNA or gDNA.

The CDR3 sequence is 15 residues long. Germline trimming cut 5 bases from V and 3 bases from J; bases unmatched to any gene: 6. CDR1 and CDR2 from the germline V gene are SNHLY and FYNNEI. Per the study methods: By means of reference gene primer amplification, nucleated cell counts were estimated. Sequencing used immunoSEQ multiplex PCR; TCRdb keeps in-frame clones, though not all of them. V, J and clone size are those of that table, while D and trimming were read from the DNA. The sample carries hundreds of thousands of clones, more than 70% recorded once. Sequenced sample: peripheral blood. The chain uses TRBV2 and TRBJ1-5; 8 bases are a match to TRBD1. The receptor comes from a woman aged 25 to 45 who had recovered from COVID-19. The CDR3 region has the DNA TGTGCCAGCAGTACGGGACAGGCCTACAATCAGCCCCAGCATTTT. This gives the protein CASSTGQAYNQPQHF.